This TCR beta chain was sequenced for a study of T cell changes during pregnancy in multiple sclerosis. Generated by immunoSEQ multiplex PCR, the TCRdb table keeps only in-frame clones and is missing some. In the table there are about 48,000 clones, approximately 95% of which are singletons. Germline CDR1 SGDLS, CDR2 YYNGEE. This CDR3 is built from 15 residues. The V gene lost 1 base and the J gene lost 2 bases, with 11 bases spanning the gap. A single count supports this clone. The source was CD4+ T cells from peripheral blood mononuclear cells, collected in the first trimester of pregnancy. The clonotype was recovered from a female donor with multiple sclerosis, enrolled in a pregnancy study. The rearrangement joins TRBV9 to TRBJ2-3; a possible D gene is TRBD1 (6 bases). Here the CDR3 DNA reads TGTGCCAGCAGCGTAAATGGGGGCTACACAGATACGCAGTATTTT. Translation gives CASSVNGGYTDTQYF.